This T cell receptor (beta chain) was found in a study of T cells in localized non-small cell lung cancer. Regarding the study as a whole: Adjacent lung was found to contain a median approximately 62 of the top 100 tumor clones.

With regard to this clone: The antigen is not known.

Data came from immunoSEQ multiplex PCR; TCRdb stores just in-frame clones and leaves some out. The repertoire includes approximately 150,000 clones, 80% to 90% of them detected once, and around 1.7% sits in the top ten. Trimming took 5 bases from V and 0 from J, leaving 11 bases between them. Germline CDR1 is LNHDA and CDR2 is SQIVND (reference sequence). The CDR3 contains 15 residues. The sample here was peripheral blood, taken before any cancer treatment. This sequence was found in a female donor at least 60 years old with stage I lung adenocarcinoma. This chain links TRBV19 with TRBJ1-3; D remains unclear. The CDR3 DNA follows: TGTGCCAGTAGTTCCCGTACTAGCTCTGGAAACACCATATATTTT. This translates into CASSSRTSSGNTIYF. The complete variable domain, with remaining parts taken from reference TRBV19 and TRBJ1-3, reads DGGITQSPKYLFRKEGQNVTLSCEQNLNHDAMYWYRQDPGQGLRLIYYSQIVNDFQKGDIAEGYSVSREKKESFPLTVTSAQKNPTAFYLCASSSRTSSGNTIYFGEGSWLTVV.